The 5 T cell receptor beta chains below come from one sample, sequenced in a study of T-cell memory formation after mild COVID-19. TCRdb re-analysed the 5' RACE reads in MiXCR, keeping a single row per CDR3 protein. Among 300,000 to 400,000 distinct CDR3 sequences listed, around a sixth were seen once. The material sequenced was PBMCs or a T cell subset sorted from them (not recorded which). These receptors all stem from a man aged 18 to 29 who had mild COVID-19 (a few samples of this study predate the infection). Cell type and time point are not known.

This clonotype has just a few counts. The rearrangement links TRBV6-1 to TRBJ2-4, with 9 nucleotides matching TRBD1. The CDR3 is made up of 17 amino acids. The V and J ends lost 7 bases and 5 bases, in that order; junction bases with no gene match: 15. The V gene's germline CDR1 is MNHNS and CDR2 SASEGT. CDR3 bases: TGTGCCAGCAAGCGGCATGTGACAGGGGGGTTCGAAAACATTCAGTACTTC. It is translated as CASKRHVTGGFENIQYF.

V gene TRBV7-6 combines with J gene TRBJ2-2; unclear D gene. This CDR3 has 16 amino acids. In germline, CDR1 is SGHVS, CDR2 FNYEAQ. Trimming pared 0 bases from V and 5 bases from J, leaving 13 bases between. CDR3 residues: CASSLAVAVRTGELFF. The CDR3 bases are TGTGCCAGCAGCTTAGCCGTTGCAGTCAGGACCGGGGAGCTGTTTTTT.

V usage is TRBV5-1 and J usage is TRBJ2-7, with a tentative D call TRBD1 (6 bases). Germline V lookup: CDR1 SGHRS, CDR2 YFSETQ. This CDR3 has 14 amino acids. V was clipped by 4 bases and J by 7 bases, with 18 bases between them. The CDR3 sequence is CASSTTGIPGEQYF. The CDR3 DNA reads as TGCGCCAGCAGCACCACAGGGATCCCAGGGGAGCAGTACTTC.

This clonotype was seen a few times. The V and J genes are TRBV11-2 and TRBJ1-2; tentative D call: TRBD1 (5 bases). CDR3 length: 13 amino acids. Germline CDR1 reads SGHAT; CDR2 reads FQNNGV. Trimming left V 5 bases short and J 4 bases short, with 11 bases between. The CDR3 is CASSTRGGYGYTF. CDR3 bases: TGTGCCAGCAGCACAAGGGGCGGCTATGGCTACACCTTC.

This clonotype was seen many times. CDR3 sequence: CSARGGQRTSAQYF. For the CDR3, the DNA is TGCAGTGCTAGAGGCGGCCAAAGGACGTCGGCCCAGTACTTC. This rearrangement joins TRBV20-1 to TRBJ2-5, with no clear D. With 1 base removed from V and 9 bases from J, the gap between germline ends came to 18 bases. The CDR3 is 14 residues long. Germline values: CDR1 DFQATT, CDR2 SNEGSKA (reference sequence).